This passage covers 9 T cell receptor beta chains from one sample sequenced in a study of T cell repertoires in cytomegalovirus infection (dated by TCRdb to between 2018 and 2021). TCRdb lists the instrument as Illumina HiSeq 1500. TCRdb redid the processing of the public reads, applying fastp at Q25 and MiXCR, and retained in-frame beta chains. Every distinct CDR3 protein forms one entry, paired with its most common genes and DNA. Within this sample are roughly 170,000 distinct CDR3 sequences, with about 22% of them counted one time only. The biggest ten clones account for 20% to 30% of the sample. The label giving this sample's treatment or condition can be read as: in vitro stimulation with specific CMV peptide epitopes to enrich CMV-specific T cells. Their antigen targets remain unknown. The sequenced sample was CD8+ T cells from cultured PBMCs, obtained from culture after CMV antigen stimulation. The receptors derive from a human donor in good health (CMV status not recorded). Some clones in this sample may be carry-over from other donors' samples.

This chain joins TRBV20-1 and TRBJ2-3, with 10 bases fitting TRBD2. V lost 6 bases to trimming and J lost 9 bases; unmatched junction nucleotides: 12. Germline CDR1 is DFQATT and CDR2 is SNEGSKA (reference sequence). This CDR3 region has 14 residues. CDR3 residues: CSATPPLAGETQYF. CDR3 coding DNA: TGCAGTGCAACCCCACCGCTAGCGGGGGAAACGCAGTATTTT.

V is TRBV7-2 and J is TRBJ1-2; possibly TRBD1 for D (5 bases). Trimming pared 2 bases from V and 0 bases from J, leaving 10 bases between. The CDR3 spans 15 residues. Germline V lookup: CDR1 SGHTA, CDR2 FQGNSA. As DNA, the CDR3 is TGTGCCAGCAGCTTAAACAGGTTCACTAACTATGGCTACACCTTC. It specifies CASSLNRFTNYGYTF.

This clonotype was picked up a small number of times. The V gene is TRBV7-2, the J gene TRBJ2-1, with no clear D. V lost 5 bases and J 3 bases, leaving 17 bases between the germline ends. This CDR3 region has 16 residues. The germline CDR1 and CDR2 sequences are SGHTA and FQGNSA. CDR3 protein: CASSPYPGRLYNEQFF. As DNA, the CDR3 is TGTGCCAGCAGCCCCTATCCAGGCAGACTCTACAATGAGCAGTTCTTC.

The rearrangement joins TRBV7-9 to TRBJ2-3, with TRBD2 matching 9 bases. J was trimmed by 6 bases and V by 6 bases; bases with no gene match: 13. The CDR3 totals 16 residues. CDR1 SEHNR and CDR2 FQNEAQ come from the germline V gene (reference sequence). CDR3 sequence: CASSSTQRGAWDTQYF. The CDR3 DNA reads as TGTGCCAGCAGTTCAACCCAGCGGGGGGCGTGGGATACGCAGTATTTT.

A few counts support this clonotype. V and J are TRBV7-9 and TRBJ2-7, with 7 bases aligning to TRBD1. Germline CDR1 SEHNR, CDR2 FQNEAQ (reference sequence). The trim removed 5 bases at V and 3 bases at J, leaving 7 bases unmatched. The CDR3 loop spans 14 amino acids. In DNA form, the CDR3 reads TGTGCCAGCAGCCCCGTAGGGGACAGCTACGAGCAGTACTTC. Residues: CASSPVGDSYEQYF.

The chain joins TRBV6-2 or TRBV6-3 to TRBJ2-7; D possibly matches TRBD1 or TRBD2 (5 bases each). In germline, CDR1 is MNHEY, CDR2 SVGEGT. This CDR3 has 14 amino acids. V lost 2 bases, J lost 0 bases, and 8 bases lay in between. The CDR3 coding sequence is TGTGCCAGCAGTTACGAGGGGAGCTCCTACGAGCAGTACTTC. This codes for CASSYEGSSYEQYF.

This clonotype was seen only a few times. J is TRBJ2-7 and V is TRBV10-3; D not resolved. V lost 9 bases to trimming and J lost 3 bases, with 18 bases between them. Germline CDR1 ENHRY, CDR2 SYGVKD. The CDR3 length is 14 residues. The CDR3 loop is CAIDSDGDLYEQYF. The CDR3 DNA reads TGTGCCATTGATTCGGACGGCGACCTCTACGAGCAGTACTTC.

This clonotype was counted between two and nine times. The chain uses TRBV7-2 and TRBJ2-1; the match to TRBD2 covers 11 bases. CDR1 is SGHTA, CDR2 FQGNSA, per germline. Trimming removed 5 bases from V and 4 bases from J; junction bases left unmatched: 10. This CDR3 comprises 17 residues. This chain's CDR3 is CASSDGTSGFFYNEQFF. The CDR3 coding sequence is TGTGCCAGCAGCGACGGGACTAGCGGATTTTTTTACAATGAGCAGTTCTTC.

This clonotype was counted a few times. This chain uses TRBV27 with TRBJ1-6; 9 positions agree with TRBD1. The V gene's germline CDR1 is MNHEY and CDR2 SMNVEV (reference sequence). The CDR3 loop spans 16 amino acids. The junction had 12 bases not matched to a gene; V was cut back by 7 bases and J by 8 bases. The CDR3, as DNA: TGTGCCAGCAAAGTATATACCCGGGACAGGGATTCACCCCTCCACTTT. This sequence encodes CASKVYTRDRDSPLHF.